The 15 T cell receptor beta chains in this list originate from one sample, sequenced in a study of blood T cells in healthy people across ages. Alongside a J-beta primer mix, a sample-barcoded 5' primer served in a second PCR lasting roughly 6 to 11 cycles. TCRdb passed the 5' RACE reads through MiXCR, listing each CDR3 protein once. The table lists some 1.1 million distinct CDR3 sequences, roughly two fifths of them singletons, with 13% in the top ten. The sequencing sample was made of blood. These receptors originate from a man aged 18 to 30 in good health.

This chain uses TRBV20-1 with TRBJ2-7; TRBD1 is a possible D gene (6 bases). Germline CDR1 and CDR2: DFQATT and SNEGSKA (reference sequence). V was cut by 5 bases and J by 6 bases, with 17 bases left in between. The length of the CDR3 is 13 residues. CDR3 in DNA: TGCAGTGCTTCAGCTGAGGGGGAACGCGAGCAGTACTTC. This codes for CSASAEGEREQYF.

This clonotype was seen more than once but under ten times. The chain uses TRBV7-9 and TRBJ2-5; unclear D gene. The V end lost 5 bases, the J end lost 3 bases, and 7 bases lay between the germline ends. Germline-derived CDR1 and CDR2 are SEHNR and FQNEAQ (reference sequence). The CDR3 is 12 amino acids. The CDR3 spells CASSPLEETQYF. The CDR3 nucleotides read TGTGCCAGCAGCCCTCTCGAAGAGACCCAGTACTTC.

This clonotype was seen a handful of times. The chain employs TRBV6-2 or TRBV6-3 and TRBJ2-5; 7 bases agree with TRBD1. Germline-derived CDR1 and CDR2 are MNHEY and SVGEGT. V shed 5 bases, J shed 1 base, and the junction held 7 bases outside the gene matches. The CDR3 totals 15 residues. The CDR3 DNA reads TGTGCCAGCAGTCACAGGGGATTTGGCCAAGAGACCCAGTACTTC. Protein sequence: CASSHRGFGQETQYF.

The chain links TRBV27 to TRBJ1-4, with D possibly TRBD1 on 5 matching bases. CDR3 length equals 16 residues. Germline-derived CDR1 and CDR2 are MNHEY and SMNVEV (reference sequence). With 3 bases removed from V and 4 bases from J, the gap between germline ends came to 15 bases. This CDR3 reads CASSFRAGRHNEKLFF. In DNA form, the CDR3 reads TGTGCCAGCAGTTTCCGAGCGGGACGGCATAATGAAAAACTGTTTTTT.

Comment on this clonotype: At one end the junction does not follow the germline gene, possibly because of a read error. The chain employs TRBV18 and TRBJ1-1, with D unresolved. The CDR3 loop spans 14 amino acids. In germline, CDR1 is KGHSH, CDR2 LQKENI. The CDR3, as DNA: TGTGCCAGCTCACCAATTCAGATGAACACTGAAGCTTTATTT. It codes for CASSPIQMNTEALF. Together with reference TRBV18 and TRBJ1-1, the CDR3 gives the full variable domain: NAGVMQNPRHLVRRRGQEARLRCSPMKGHSHVYWYRQLPEEGLKFMVYLQKENIIDESGMPKERFSAEFPKEGPSILRIQQVVRGDSAAYFCASSPIQMNTEALFGQGTRLTVV.

This clonotype was found a few times. The chain employs TRBV12-3 or TRBV12-4 and TRBJ1-1; perhaps TRBD1 as D (6 bases). V shed 8 bases and J shed 1 base, with 11 bases lying between them. This CDR3 has 13 amino acids. The CDR3 sequence: CASQPGQNTEAFF. CDR3 DNA: TGTGCCAGCCAGCCGGGACAGAACACTGAAGCTTTCTTT.

The sample holds a few counts of this clonotype. The chain couples TRBV2 to TRBJ2-1; D may be TRBD1 or TRBD2 (5 bases each). CDR1 is SNHLY, CDR2 FYNNEI, per germline. V was cut by 4 bases and J by 7 bases, with 14 bases left in between. The CDR3 is 14 residues long. The CDR3 spells CASSVEGHRNEQFF. The CDR3, as DNA: TGTGCCAGCAGTGTCGAGGGCCACAGGAATGAGCAGTTCTTC.

This chain links TRBV28 with TRBJ1-6; 8 nucleotides match TRBD1. This CDR3 has 14 residues. Losses at the gene ends were 5 bases for V and 9 bases for J; bases not matched to a gene: 6. In germline, CDR1 is MDHEN, CDR2 SYDVKM. The DNA of the CDR3 is TGTGCCAGCAGTAAGACAGGGGAACTTTCACCCCTCCACTTT. It yields the protein CASSKTGELSPLHF.

CDR3 amino acids: CASSLVSGGTNTEAFF. The CDR3 DNA reads TGTGCCAGCAGCTTAGTCTCAGGGGGAACGAACACTGAAGCTTTCTTT. The chain carries TRBV7-2 and TRBJ1-1; TRBD1 matches at 7 bases. The V and J ends lost 1 base and 1 base, in that order; junction bases with no gene match: 6. Germline values: CDR1 SGHTA, CDR2 FQGNSA. The CDR3 extends over 16 amino acids.

The chain uses TRBV9 and TRBJ2-1; 11 bases agree with TRBD2. V lost 3 bases and J lost 6; bases outside the gene matches: 5. In germline, CDR1 is SGDLS, CDR2 YYNGEE. The CDR3 sequence is 15 residues long. CDR3 nucleotide sequence: TGTGCCAGCAGCGACTACGGGACTAGCGGCAATGAGCAGTTCTTC. Its protein product is CASSDYGTSGNEQFF.

This clonotype appeared many times. The rearrangement joins TRBV5-5 to TRBJ2-7; D is uncertain. The germline V and J ends were trimmed by 0 bases and 7 bases, with 14 bases remaining between them. This CDR3 is 14 amino acids long. Germline-derived CDR1 and CDR2 are SGHKS and YYEKEE (reference sequence). The CDR3 sequence is CASSLGQSQGEQYF. In nucleotides, the CDR3 is TGTGCCAGCAGCTTGGGGCAATCTCAAGGGGAGCAGTACTTC.

This clonotype was detected ten times or more. Here the CDR3 reads CASSLYESTQLKYNEQFF. The CDR3 region has the DNA TGCGCCAGCAGCTTGTACGAGAGCACGCAGCTAAAATACAATGAGCAGTTCTTC. The chain couples TRBV5-1 to TRBJ2-1; D uncertain. V was cut by 1 base and J by 4 bases, with 21 bases left in between. The germline V gene encodes CDR1 SGHRS and CDR2 YFSETQ. The CDR3 is 18 amino acids.

This clonotype was counted a few times. J is TRBJ2-5 and V is TRBV9, with D possibly being TRBD2 (5 bases). Trimming pared 0 bases from V and 4 bases from J, leaving 13 bases between. This CDR3 region has 15 residues. Per the germline V gene, CDR1 is SGDLS and CDR2 is YYNGEE. The CDR3 here is CASSVAPGSRETQYF. CDR3 bases: TGTGCCAGCAGCGTAGCTCCGGGGTCTAGAGAGACCCAGTACTTC.

This clonotype was detected ten times or more. V and J are TRBV5-1 and TRBJ1-2; 7 bases map to TRBD1. V shed 4 bases, J shed 3 bases, and the junction held 6 bases outside the gene matches. Germline loops: CDR1 SGHRS, CDR2 YFSETQ. The CDR3 loop spans 14 amino acids. CDR3 DNA: TGCGCCAGCAGCCCAGAAGGACAGGACTATGGCTACACCTTC. Encoded protein: CASSPEGQDYGYTF.

J is TRBJ2-2 and V is TRBV10-3; tentatively, D is TRBD2 (6 bases). Germline V gives CDR1 ENHRY, CDR2 SYGVKD. This CDR3 contains 14 residues. Trimming left V 6 bases short and J 7 bases short, with 15 bases between. The CDR3 spells CAISSTRQSGELFF. The DNA of the CDR3 is TGTGCCATCAGCTCGACTAGACAGAGCGGGGAGCTGTTTTTT.